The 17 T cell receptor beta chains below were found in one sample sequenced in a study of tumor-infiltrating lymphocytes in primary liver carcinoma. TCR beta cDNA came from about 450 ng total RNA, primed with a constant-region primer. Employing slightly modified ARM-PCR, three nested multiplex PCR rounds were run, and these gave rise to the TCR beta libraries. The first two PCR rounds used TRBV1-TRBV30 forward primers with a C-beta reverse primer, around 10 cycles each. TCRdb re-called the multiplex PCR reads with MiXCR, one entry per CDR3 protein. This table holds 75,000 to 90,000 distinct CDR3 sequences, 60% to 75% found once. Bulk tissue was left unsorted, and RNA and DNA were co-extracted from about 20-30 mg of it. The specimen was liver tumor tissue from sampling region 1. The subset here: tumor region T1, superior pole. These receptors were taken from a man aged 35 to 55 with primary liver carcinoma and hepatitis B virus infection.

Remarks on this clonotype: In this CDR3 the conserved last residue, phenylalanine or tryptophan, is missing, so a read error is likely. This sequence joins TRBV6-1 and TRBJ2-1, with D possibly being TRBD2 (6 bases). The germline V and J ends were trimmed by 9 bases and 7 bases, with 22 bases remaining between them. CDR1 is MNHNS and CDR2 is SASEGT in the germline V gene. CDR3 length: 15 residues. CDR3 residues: CASRSKTSRTNEQFL. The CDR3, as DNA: TGTGCCAGTAGATCCAAAACTAGCCGAACAAATGAGCAGTTCCTC.

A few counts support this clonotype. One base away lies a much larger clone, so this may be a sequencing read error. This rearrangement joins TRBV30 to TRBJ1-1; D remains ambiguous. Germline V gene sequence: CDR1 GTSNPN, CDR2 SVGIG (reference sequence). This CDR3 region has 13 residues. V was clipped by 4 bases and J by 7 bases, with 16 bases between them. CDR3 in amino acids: CAWNVRARDEAFF. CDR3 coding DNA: TGTGCCTGGAATGTAAGGGCACGGGATGAAGCTTTCTTT.

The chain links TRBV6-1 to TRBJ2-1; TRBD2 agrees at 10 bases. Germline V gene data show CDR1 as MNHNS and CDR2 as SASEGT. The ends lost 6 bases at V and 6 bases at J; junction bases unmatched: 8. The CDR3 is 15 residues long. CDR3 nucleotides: TGTGCCAGCAGCAAATGTGGACTAGCGGTCAATGAGCAGTTCTTC. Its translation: CASSKCGLAVNEQFF.

DNA for the CDR3: TGTGCCAGTAGTACCTTGGACGGGGCAAATGAGCAGTTCTTC. Translation gives CASSTLDGANEQFF. The chain carries TRBV19 and TRBJ2-1; D possibly uses TRBD1 or TRBD2 (5 bases each). Germline V lookup: CDR1 LNHDA, CDR2 SQIVND (reference sequence). The CDR3 loop spans 14 amino acids. V shed 4 bases and J shed 7 bases, with 14 bases lying between them.

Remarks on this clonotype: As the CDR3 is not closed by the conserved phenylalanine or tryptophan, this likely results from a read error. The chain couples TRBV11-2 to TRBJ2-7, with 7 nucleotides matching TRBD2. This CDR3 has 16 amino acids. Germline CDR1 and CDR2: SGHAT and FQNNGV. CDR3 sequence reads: CATSLAHSGRSYEQYL. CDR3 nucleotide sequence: TGTGCCACCAGCTTAGCACATAGCGGGCGCTCCTACGAGCAGTACCTC.

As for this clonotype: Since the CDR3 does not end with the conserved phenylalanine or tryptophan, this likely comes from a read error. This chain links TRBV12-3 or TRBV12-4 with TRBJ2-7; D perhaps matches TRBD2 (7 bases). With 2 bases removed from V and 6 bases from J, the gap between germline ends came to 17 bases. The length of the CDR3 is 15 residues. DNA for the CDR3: TGTGCCAGCAGTTTAAGAACGGGGGGCGAGTCCGAGCAGTACCTA. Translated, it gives CASSLRTGGESEQYL.

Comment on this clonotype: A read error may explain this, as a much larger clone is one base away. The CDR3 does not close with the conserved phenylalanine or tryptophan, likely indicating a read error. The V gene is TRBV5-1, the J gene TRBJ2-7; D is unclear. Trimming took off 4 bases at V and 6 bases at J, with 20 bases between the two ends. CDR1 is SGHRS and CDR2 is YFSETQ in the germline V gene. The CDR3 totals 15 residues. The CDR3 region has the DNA TGCGCCAGCAGCCCCTCGACCCTACTGGTGGGCGAGCAGTACTAC. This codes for CASSPSTLLVGEQYY.

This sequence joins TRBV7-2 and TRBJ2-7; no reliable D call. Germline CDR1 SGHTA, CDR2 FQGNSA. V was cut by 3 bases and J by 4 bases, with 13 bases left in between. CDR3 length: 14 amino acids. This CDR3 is CASSFGDDRYEQYF. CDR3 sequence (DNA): TGTGCCAGCAGCTTTGGTGACGACCGTTACGAGCAGTACTTC. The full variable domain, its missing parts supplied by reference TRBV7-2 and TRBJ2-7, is GAGVSQSPSNKVTEKGKDVELRCDPISGHTALYWYRQSLGQGLEFLIYFQGNSAPDKSGLPSDRFSAERTGGSVSTLTIQRTQQEDSAVYLCASSFGDDRYEQYFGPGTRLTVT.

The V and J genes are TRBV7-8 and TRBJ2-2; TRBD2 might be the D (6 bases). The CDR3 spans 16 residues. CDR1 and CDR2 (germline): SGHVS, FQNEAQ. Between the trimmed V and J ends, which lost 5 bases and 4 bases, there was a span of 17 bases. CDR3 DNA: TGTGCCAGCAGCCCCCAAGCGGGTACAATCACCGGGGAGCTGTTTTTT. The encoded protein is CASSPQAGTITGELFF.

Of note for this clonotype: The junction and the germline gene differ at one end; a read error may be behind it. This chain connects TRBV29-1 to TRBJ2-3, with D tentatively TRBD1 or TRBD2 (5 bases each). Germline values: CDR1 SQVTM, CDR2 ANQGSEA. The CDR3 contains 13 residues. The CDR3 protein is CSVGREQRDTQFF. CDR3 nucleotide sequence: TGCAGCGTTGGCAGGGAGCAGAGAGATACGCAGTTTTTT.

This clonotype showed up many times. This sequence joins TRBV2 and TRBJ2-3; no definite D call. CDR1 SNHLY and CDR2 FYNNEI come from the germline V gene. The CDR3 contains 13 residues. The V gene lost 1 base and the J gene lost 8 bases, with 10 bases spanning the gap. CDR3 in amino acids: CASSEGGDGTQYF. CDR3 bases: TGTGCCAGCAGTGAAGGGGGTGATGGTACGCAGTATTTT.

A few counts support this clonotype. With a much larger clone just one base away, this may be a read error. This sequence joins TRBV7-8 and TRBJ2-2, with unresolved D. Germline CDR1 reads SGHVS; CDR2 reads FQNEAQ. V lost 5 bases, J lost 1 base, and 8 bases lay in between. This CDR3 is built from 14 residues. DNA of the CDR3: TGTGCCAGCAGCCTGCAGGTGAACACCGGGGAGCTGTTTTTT. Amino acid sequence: CASSLQVNTGELFF.

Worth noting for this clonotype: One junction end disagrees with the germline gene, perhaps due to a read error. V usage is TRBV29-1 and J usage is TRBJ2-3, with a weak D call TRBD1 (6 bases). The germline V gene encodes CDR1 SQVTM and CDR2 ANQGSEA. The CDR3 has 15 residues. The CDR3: CIVERQDNPTETQYF. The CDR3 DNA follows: TGCATCGTTGAAAGACAGGATAATCCCACAGAAACGCAGTATTTT.

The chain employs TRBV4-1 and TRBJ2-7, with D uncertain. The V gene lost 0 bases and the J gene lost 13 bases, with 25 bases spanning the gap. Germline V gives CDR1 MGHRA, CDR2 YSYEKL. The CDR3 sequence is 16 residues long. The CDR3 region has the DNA TGCGCCAGCAGCCAAGATTTTAGCAAAAGCTCCTACGAGTATTACTTC. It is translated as CASSQDFSKSSYEYYF.

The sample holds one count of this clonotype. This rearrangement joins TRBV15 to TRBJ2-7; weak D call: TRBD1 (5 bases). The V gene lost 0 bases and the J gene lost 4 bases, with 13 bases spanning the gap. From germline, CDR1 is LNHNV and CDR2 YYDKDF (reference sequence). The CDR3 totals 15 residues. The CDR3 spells CATSREGHGAYEQYF. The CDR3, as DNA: TGTGCCACCAGCAGAGAAGGACATGGGGCTTACGAGCAGTACTTC.

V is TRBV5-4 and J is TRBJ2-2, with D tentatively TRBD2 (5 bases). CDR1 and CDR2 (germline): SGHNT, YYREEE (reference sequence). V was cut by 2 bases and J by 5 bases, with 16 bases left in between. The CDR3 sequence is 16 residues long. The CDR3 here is CASSLPSGLDTGELFF. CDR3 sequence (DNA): TGTGCCAGCAGCTTACCAAGCGGTCTAGATACCGGGGAGCTGTTTTTT. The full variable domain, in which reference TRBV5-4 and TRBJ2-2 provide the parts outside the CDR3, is ETGVTQSPTHLIKTRGQQVTLRCSSQSGHNTVSWYQQALGQGPQFIFQYYREEENGRGNFPPRFSGLQFPNYSSELNVNALELDDSALYLCASSLPSGLDTGELFFGEGSRLTVL.

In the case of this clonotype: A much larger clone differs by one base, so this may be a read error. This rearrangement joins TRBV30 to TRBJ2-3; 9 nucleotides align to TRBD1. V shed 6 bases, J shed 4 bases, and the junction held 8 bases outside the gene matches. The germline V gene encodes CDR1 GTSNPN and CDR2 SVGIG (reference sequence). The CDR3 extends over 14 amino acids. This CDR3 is CACRLTGGADTQYF. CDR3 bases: TGTGCCTGTAGGTTAACAGGGGGCGCAGATACGCAGTATTTT.